A single sample is the source of the 13 T cell receptor beta chains below, sequenced in a study of blood T cell repertoires in COVID-19. The data were produced by immunoSEQ multiplex PCR, yet TCRdb's version contains in-frame clones alone and is incomplete. The sample gives approximately 210,000 clones, approximately 81% of which show up once; about 8.9% is in the top ten. Sequencing used PBMCs or T cells enriched from blood (not recorded which). Every receptor here comes from a woman aged 45 to 65 with acute COVID-19.

The chain is built from TRBV29-1 and TRBJ1-2, with a weak D call TRBD1 (5 bases). V gave up 0 bases and J gave up 2 bases, with 7 bases separating them. Germline lookup yields CDR1 SQVTM and CDR2 ANQGSEA. This CDR3 has 13 amino acids. CDR3: CSVEETANYGYTF. DNA for the CDR3: TGCAGCGTTGAAGAGACAGCCAACTATGGCTACACCTTC.

CDR3 protein: CASSPPGTGSYEQYF. The CDR3 nucleotides are TGTGCCAGCTCGCCCCCCGGGACAGGGTCGTACGAGCAGTACTTC. This chain uses TRBV18 with TRBJ2-7, with 9 nucleotides matching TRBD1. This CDR3 has 15 amino acids. In germline, CDR1 is KGHSH, CDR2 LQKENI. The J segment lost 4 bases and the V segment lost 6 bases, leaving 10 bases of the junction unmatched.

This clone was seen repeatedly, ten times or more. The V and J genes are TRBV18 and TRBJ2-5, with a possible D match to TRBD2 (6 bases). Germline V lookup: CDR1 KGHSH, CDR2 LQKENI. V was shortened by 2 bases and J by 4 bases, with 8 bases between the two germline ends. The length of the CDR3 is 13 residues. The CDR3 coding sequence is TGTGCCAGCTCACCATCGGGGGTAGAGACCCAGTACTTC. It codes for CASSPSGVETQYF.

V usage is TRBV5-1 and J usage is TRBJ2-5; D is perhaps TRBD1 (6 bases). Trimming took off 2 bases at V and 1 base at J, with 12 bases between the two ends. This CDR3 spans 15 amino acids. CDR1 SGHRS and CDR2 YFSETQ come from the germline V gene. In DNA form, the CDR3 reads TGCGCCAGCAGCTTTACCGGGACAACCCAAGAGACCCAGTACTTC. Translating it yields CASSFTGTTQETQYF.

The chain is built from TRBV5-1 and TRBJ1-3, with a weak D call TRBD1 (6 bases). With 3 bases removed from V and 4 bases from J, the gap between germline ends came to 14 bases. CDR1 and CDR2 from the germline V gene are SGHRS and YFSETQ. This CDR3 is 15 amino acids long. The CDR3 nucleotides read TGCGCCAGCAGCTCCGGCGGGGGGCCCGGAAACACCATATATTTT. It encodes CASSSGGGPGNTIYF.

V and J are TRBV2 and TRBJ1-2, with D maybe TRBD1 (6 bases). Germline values: CDR1 SNHLY, CDR2 FYNNEI. This CDR3 region has 14 residues. V was pared by 8 bases and J by 4 bases, with 17 bases between. Here the CDR3 reads CASSQTQGTYGYTF. DNA of the CDR3: TGTGCCAGCTCCCAAACACAGGGTACCTATGGCTACACCTTC.

V usage is TRBV3-1 (or the pseudogene TRBV3-2) and J usage is TRBJ1-6; possible D gene TRBD1, 6 bases. Germline-derived CDR1 and CDR2 are LGHDT and YNNKEL (reference sequence). CDR3 length: 15 residues. Deletions cut 1 base from V and 8 bases from J, with 12 bases between. This CDR3 is CASSQGTGIDSPLHF. DNA for the CDR3: TGTGCCAGCAGCCAAGGTACAGGGATAGATTCACCCCTCCACTTT.

This sequence joins TRBV7-2 and TRBJ2-7; 7 nucleotides match TRBD2. The CDR3 runs to 14 residues. The germline CDR1 and CDR2 sequences are SGHTA and FQGNSA. V lost 1 base, J lost 7 bases, and 7 bases stayed unmatched. CDR3: CASSLGGPGGEQYF. CDR3 bases: TGTGCCAGCAGCTTAGGGGGTCCGGGAGGTGAGCAGTACTTC.

The V and J genes are TRBV2 and TRBJ1-1, with D unclear. V dropped 5 bases and J dropped 1 base, with 8 bases sitting between them. The germline gives CDR1 SNHLY, CDR2 FYNNEI. CDR3 size: 13 residues. CDR3 residues: CASSLTPNTEAFF. The CDR3 DNA follows: TGTGCCAGCAGTCTCACACCGAACACTGAAGCTTTCTTT.

This clone was seen once. V usage is TRBV6-5 and J usage is TRBJ1-1; 8 nucleotides align to TRBD1. This CDR3 region has 12 residues. The germline V gene encodes CDR1 MNHEY and CDR2 SVGAGI. V shed 6 bases, J shed 8 bases, and the junction held 5 bases outside the gene matches. The CDR3 sequence: CASRLWTGEAFF. CDR3 DNA: TGTGCCAGCAGACTTTGGACAGGGGAAGCTTTCTTT.

This chain links TRBV5-1 with TRBJ1-4; D gene unclear. The CDR3 covers 16 residues. V gave up 0 bases and J gave up 3 bases, with 12 bases separating them. CDR1 is SGHRS, CDR2 YFSETQ, per germline. The CDR3 region is CASSLALSSANEKLFF. The CDR3 DNA sequence: TGCGCCAGCAGCTTGGCCCTTAGCTCAGCTAATGAAAAACTGTTTTTT.

This chain links TRBV6-5 with TRBJ2-2; maybe TRBD1 (6 bases). Germline CDR1 MNHEY, CDR2 SVGAGI. This CDR3 comprises 14 residues. V shed 9 bases and J shed 0 bases, with 11 bases lying between them. The DNA of the CDR3 is TGTGCCAGTGGGGGCAGAACGAACACCGGGGAGCTGTTTTTT. It specifies CASGGRTNTGELFF.

A single count supports this clone. This chain connects TRBV18 to TRBJ1-1, with 7 bases identical to TRBD1. The CDR3 runs to 18 residues. With V trimmed by 0 bases and J by 1 base, 11 bases remained unmatched. The germline V gene has CDR1 KGHSH and CDR2 LQKENI. This CDR3 is CASSPPFSRGRGNTEAFF. CDR3 nucleotide sequence: TGTGCCAGCTCACCACCATTTTCGAGGGGGCGCGGGAACACTGAAGCTTTCTTT.